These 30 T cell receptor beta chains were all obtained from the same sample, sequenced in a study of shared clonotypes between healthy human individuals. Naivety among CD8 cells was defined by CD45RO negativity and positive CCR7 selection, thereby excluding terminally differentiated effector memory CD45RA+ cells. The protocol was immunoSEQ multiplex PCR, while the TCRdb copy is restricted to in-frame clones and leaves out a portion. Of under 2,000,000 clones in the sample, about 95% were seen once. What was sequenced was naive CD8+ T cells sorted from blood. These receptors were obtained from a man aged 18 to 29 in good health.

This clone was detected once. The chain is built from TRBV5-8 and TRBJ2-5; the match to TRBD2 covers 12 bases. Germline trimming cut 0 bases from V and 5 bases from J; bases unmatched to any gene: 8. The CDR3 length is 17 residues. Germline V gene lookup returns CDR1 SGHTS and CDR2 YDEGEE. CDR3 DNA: TGTGCCAGCAGCTTGGAGCTAGCGGGAGGGCCGGGGGAGACCCAGTACTTC. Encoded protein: CASSLELAGGPGETQYF.

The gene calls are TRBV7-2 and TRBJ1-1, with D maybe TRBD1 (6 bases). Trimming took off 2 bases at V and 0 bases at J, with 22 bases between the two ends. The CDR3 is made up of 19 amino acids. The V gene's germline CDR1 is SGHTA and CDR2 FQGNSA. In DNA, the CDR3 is TGTGCCAGCAGCTTAAGCAGGGGTACCGCTATTGATTTGAACACTGAAGCTTTCTTT. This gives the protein CASSLSRGTAIDLNTEAFF. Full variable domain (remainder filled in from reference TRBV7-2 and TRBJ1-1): GAGVSQSPSNKVTEKGKDVELRCDPISGHTALYWYRQSLGQGLEFLIYFQGNSAPDKSGLPSDRFSAERTGGSVSTLTIQRTQQEDSAVYLCASSLSRGTAIDLNTEAFFGQGTRLTVV.

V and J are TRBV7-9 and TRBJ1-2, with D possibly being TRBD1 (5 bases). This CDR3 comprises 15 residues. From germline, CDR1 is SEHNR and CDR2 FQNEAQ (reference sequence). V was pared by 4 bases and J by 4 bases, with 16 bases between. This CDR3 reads CASSYPGGGSYGYTF. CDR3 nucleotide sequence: TGTGCCAGCAGCTACCCCGGCGGGGGTTCCTATGGCTACACCTTC. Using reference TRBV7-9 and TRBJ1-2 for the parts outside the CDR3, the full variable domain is DTGVSQNPRHKITKRGQNVTFRCDPISEHNRLYWYRQTLGQGPEFLTYFQNEAQLEKSRLLSDRFSAERPKGSFSTLEIQRTEQGDSAMYLCASSYPGGGSYGYTFGSGTRLTVV.

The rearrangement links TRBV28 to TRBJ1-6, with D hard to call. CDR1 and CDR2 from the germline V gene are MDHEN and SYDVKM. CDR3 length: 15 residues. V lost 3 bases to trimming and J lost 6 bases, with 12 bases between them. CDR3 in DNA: TGTGCCAGCAGTTTTCGCGCCGCGAGTAATTCACCCCTCCACTTT. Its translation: CASSFRAASNSPLHF.

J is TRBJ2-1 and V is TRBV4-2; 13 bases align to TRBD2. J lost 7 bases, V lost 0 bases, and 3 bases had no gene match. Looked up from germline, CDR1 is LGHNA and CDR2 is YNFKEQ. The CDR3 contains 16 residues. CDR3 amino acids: CASSQEVTSGGNEQFF. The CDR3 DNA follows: TGTGCCAGCAGCCAAGAAGTGACTAGCGGGGGGAATGAGCAGTTCTTC.

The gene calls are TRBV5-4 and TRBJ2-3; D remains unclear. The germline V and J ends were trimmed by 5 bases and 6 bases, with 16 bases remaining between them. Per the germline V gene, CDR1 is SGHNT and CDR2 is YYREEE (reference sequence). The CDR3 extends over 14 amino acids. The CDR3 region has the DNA TGTGCCAGCAGTTCCGACGCTGCCTCGGATACGCAGTATTTT. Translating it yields CASSSDAASDTQYF.

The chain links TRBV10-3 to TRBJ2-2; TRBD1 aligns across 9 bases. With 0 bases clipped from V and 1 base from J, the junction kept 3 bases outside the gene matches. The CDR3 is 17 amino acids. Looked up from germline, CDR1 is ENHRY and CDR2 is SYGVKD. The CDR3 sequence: CAISESWGQGNTGELFF. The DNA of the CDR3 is TGTGCCATCAGTGAGTCGTGGGGACAGGGGAACACCGGGGAGCTGTTTTTT.

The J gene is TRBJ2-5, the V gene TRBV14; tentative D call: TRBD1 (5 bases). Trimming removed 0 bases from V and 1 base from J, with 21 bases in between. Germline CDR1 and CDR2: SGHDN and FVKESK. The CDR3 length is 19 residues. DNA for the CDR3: TGTGCCAGCAGCCAAGAGGAAGAATTGGGGCCTTTCTCCCAAGAGACCCAGTACTTC. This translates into CASSQEEELGPFSQETQYF.

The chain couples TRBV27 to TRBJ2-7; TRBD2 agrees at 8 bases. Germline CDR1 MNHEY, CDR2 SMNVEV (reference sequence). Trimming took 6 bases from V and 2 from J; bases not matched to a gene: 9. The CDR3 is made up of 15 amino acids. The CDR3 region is CASRGVGTSAYEQYF. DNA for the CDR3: TGTGCCAGCAGAGGAGTCGGGACTAGTGCCTACGAGCAGTACTTC.

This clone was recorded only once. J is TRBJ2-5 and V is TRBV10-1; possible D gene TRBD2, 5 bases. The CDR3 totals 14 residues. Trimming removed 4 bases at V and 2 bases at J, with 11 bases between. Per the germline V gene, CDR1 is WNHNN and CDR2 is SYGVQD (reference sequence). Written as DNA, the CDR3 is TGCGCCAGCAGTGGGAGTGAGGGACAAGAGACCCAGTACTTC. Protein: CASSGSEGQETQYF.

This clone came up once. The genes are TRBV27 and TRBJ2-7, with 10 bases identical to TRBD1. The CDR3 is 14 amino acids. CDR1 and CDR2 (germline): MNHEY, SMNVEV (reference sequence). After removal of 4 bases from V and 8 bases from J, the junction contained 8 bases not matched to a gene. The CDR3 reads CASSSGQGDFKQYF. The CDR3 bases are TGTGCCAGCAGTTCCGGACAGGGGGATTTTAAGCAGTACTTC.

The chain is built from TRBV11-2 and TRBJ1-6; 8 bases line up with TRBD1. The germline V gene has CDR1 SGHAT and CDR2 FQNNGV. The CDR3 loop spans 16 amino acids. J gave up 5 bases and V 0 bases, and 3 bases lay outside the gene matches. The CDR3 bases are TGTGCCAGCAGCTTAGAGGACAGGGAAAATAATTCACCCCTCCACTTT. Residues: CASSLEDRENNSPLHF.

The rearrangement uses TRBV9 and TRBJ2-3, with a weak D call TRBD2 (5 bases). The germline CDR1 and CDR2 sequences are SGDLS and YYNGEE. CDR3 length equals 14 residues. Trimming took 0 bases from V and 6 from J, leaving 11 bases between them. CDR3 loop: CASSVAISADTQYF. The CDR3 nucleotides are TGTGCCAGCAGCGTAGCAATTAGCGCGGATACGCAGTATTTT.

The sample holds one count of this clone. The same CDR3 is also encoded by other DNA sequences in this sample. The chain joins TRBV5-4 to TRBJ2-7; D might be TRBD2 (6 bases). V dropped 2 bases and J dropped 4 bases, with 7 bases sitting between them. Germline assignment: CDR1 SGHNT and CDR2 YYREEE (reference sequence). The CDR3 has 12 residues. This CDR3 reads CASSFGGYEQYF. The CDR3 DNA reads TGTGCCAGCAGCTTCGGGGGATACGAGCAGTACTTC.

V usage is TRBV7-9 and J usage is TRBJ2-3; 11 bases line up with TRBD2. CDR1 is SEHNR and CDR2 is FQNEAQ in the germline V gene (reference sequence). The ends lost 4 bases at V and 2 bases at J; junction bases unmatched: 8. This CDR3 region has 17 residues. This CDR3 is CASSSAGTSGSTDTQYF. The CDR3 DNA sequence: TGTGCCAGCAGCTCGGCCGGGACTAGCGGTTCCACAGATACGCAGTATTTT.

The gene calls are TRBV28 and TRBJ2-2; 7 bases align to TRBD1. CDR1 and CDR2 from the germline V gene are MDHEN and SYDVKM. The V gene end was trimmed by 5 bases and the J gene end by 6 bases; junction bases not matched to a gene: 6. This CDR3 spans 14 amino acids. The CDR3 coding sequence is TGTGCCAGCAGTCGCCTAACAGGGGCCGGGGAGCTGTTTTTT. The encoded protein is CASSRLTGAGELFF.

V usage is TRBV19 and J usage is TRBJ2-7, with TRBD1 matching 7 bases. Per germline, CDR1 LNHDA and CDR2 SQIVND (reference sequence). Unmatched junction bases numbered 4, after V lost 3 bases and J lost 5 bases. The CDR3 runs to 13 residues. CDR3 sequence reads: CASSIVGTDEQYF. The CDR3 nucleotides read TGTGCCAGTAGTATCGTGGGGACAGACGAGCAGTACTTC.

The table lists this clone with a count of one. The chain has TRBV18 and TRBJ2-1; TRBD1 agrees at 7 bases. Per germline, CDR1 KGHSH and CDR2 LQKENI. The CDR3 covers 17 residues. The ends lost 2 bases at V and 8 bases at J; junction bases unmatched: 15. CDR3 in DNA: TGTGCCAGCTCACCAAGGGACAGAACGAGTCGCCTCGATGAGCAGTTCTTC. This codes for CASSPRDRTSRLDEQFF.

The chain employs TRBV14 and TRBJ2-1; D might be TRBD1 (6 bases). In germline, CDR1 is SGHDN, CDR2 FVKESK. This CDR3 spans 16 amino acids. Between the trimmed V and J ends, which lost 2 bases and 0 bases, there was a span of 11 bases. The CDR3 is CASSQKGGGSYNEQFF. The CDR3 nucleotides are TGTGCCAGCAGCCAAAAAGGGGGTGGCTCCTACAATGAGCAGTTCTTC.

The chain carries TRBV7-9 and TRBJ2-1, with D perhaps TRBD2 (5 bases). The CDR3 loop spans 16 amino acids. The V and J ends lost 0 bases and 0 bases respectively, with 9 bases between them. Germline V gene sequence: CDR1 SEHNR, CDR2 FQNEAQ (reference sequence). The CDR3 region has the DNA TGTGCCAGCAGCTTAGCAGAGGGAGCCTCCTACAATGAGCAGTTCTTC. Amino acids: CASSLAEGASYNEQFF.

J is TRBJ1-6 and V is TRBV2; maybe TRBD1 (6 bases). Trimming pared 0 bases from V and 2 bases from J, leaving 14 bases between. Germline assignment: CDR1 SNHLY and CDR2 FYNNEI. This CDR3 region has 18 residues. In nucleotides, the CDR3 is TGTGCCAGCAGTGAAGCGCTTCCTGGGGGCGCCTATAATTCACCCCTCCACTTT. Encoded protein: CASSEALPGGAYNSPLHF.

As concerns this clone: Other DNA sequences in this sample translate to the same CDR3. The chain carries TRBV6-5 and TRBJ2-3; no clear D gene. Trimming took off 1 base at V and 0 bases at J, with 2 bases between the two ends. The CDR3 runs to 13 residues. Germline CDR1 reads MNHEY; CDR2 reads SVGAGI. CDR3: CASSYFSTDTQYF. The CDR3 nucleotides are TGTGCCAGCAGTTACTTCAGCACAGATACGCAGTATTTT.

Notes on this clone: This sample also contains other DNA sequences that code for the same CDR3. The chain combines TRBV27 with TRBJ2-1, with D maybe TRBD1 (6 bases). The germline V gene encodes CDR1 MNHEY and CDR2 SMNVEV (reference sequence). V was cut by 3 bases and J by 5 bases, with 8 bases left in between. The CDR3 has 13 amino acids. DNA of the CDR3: TGTGCCAGCAGTTTTGGGGGCCACAATGAGCAGTTCTTC. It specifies CASSFGGHNEQFF.

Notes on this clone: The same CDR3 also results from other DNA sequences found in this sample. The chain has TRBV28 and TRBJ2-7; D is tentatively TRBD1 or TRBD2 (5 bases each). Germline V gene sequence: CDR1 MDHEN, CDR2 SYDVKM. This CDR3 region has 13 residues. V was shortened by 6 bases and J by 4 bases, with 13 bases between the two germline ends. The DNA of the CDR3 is TGTGCCAGCAGCCTGGGGGAATCGTACGAGCAGTACTTC. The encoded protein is CASSLGESYEQYF. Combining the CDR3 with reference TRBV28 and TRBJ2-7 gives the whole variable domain DVKVTQSSRYLVKRTGEKVFLECVQDMDHENMFWYRQDPGLGLRLIYFSYDVKMKEKGDIPEGYSVSREKKERFSLILESASTNQTSMYLCASSLGESYEQYFGPGTRLTVT.

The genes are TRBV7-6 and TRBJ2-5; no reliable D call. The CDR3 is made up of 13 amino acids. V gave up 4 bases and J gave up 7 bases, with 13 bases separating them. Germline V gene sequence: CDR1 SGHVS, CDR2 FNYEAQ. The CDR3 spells CASSSEIEATQYF. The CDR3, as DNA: TGTGCCAGCAGCTCGGAGATAGAGGCGACCCAGTACTTC.

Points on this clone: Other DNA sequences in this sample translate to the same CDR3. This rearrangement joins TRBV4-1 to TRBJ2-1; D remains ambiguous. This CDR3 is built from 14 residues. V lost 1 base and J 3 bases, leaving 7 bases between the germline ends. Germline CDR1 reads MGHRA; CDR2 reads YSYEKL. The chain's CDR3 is CASSQVGGYNEQFF. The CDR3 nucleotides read TGCGCCAGCAGCCAAGTTGGTGGCTACAATGAGCAGTTCTTC.

The CDR3 region is CASTGTGATNEKLFF. CDR3 nucleotides: TGTGCCAGCACGGGGACAGGGGCGACTAATGAAAAACTGTTTTTT. This chain links TRBV6-6 with TRBJ1-4; 10 bases match TRBD1. This CDR3 is built from 15 residues. The ends lost 7 bases at V and 2 bases at J; junction bases unmatched: 4. Looked up from germline, CDR1 is MNHNY and CDR2 is SVGAGI (reference sequence).

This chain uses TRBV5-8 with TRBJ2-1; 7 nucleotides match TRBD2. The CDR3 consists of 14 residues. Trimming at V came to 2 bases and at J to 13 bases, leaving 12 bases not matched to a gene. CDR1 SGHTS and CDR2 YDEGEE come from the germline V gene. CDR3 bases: TGTGCCAGCAGCTTATGGGACGGGAGGTCGGTACAGTTCTTC. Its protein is CASSLWDGRSVQFF.

The CDR3 loop is CASSLRVSYNEQFF. DNA of the CDR3: TGTGCCAGCAGTTTGAGAGTATCCTACAATGAGCAGTTCTTC. The chain employs TRBV25-1 and TRBJ2-1; no definite D call. CDR3 size: 14 residues. Per germline, CDR1 MGHDK and CDR2 SYGVNS. The V gene lost 5 bases and the J gene lost 1 base, with 9 bases spanning the gap.

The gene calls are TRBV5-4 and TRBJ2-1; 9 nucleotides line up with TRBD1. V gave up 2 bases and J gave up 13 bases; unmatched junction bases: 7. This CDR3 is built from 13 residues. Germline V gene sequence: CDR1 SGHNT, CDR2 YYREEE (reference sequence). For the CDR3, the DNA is TGTGCCAGCAGCTTTACCGGGACAGGGAGACAGTTCTTC. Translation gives CASSFTGTGRQFF.